What follows are 25 T cell receptor beta chains derived from one specimen sequenced in a study of blood T cells in healthy people across ages. Combining a sample-barcoded 5' primer with a J-beta primer mix, a second PCR ran for roughly 6 to 12 cycles. TCRdb re-derived calls from the 5' RACE reads in MiXCR, one entry per CDR3 protein. The data hold hundreds of thousands of distinct CDR3 sequences, with 40% to 45% observed a single time. Sequencing was done on a sample of blood. The receptors shown here come from a woman aged 60-75 years in good health.

In regard to this clonotype: One junction end disagrees with the germline gene, perhaps due to a read error. The chain couples TRBV7-2 to TRBJ2-4; 9 bases align to TRBD1. The germline gives CDR1 SGHTA, CDR2 FQGNSA. This CDR3 is built from 14 residues. The CDR3 loop reads CASSSGTGWNIRYF. The CDR3 nucleotides are TGTGCCAGCAGCTCTGGGACAGGGTGGAACATTCGGTACTTC.

This clonotype has at least ten counts. The chain has TRBV21-1 and TRBJ2-7; the tabulated D call, TRBD1, remains unverified against the DNA. TRBV21-1 is a recognized pseudogene. CDR3 length equals 13 residues. The CDR3 reads CASSQDRDYEQYF. CDR3 sequence (DNA): TGTGCCAGCAGCCAAGACAGGGACTACGAGCAGTACTTC.

Concerning this clonotype: The junction and the germline gene differ at one end; a read error may be behind it. The V and J genes are TRBV5-1 and TRBJ1-2; weak D call: TRBD1 (6 bases). CDR3 length: 13 amino acids. Germline CDR1 and CDR2: SGHRS and YFSETQ. CDR3 in amino acids: CASSQQGGYGFTF. The CDR3 DNA follows: TGCGCCAGCAGCCAACAGGGAGGCTATGGCTTCACCTTC. The entire variable domain, with the rest obtained from reference TRBV5-1 and TRBJ1-2, is as follows: KAGVTQTPRYLIKTRGQQVTLSCSPISGHRSVSWYQQTPGQGLQFLFEYFSETQRNKGNFPGRFSGRQFSNSRSEMNVSTLELGDSALYLCASSQQGGYGFTFGSGTRLTVV.

This clonotype was counted only a few times. V and J are TRBV7-2 and TRBJ1-5, with 7 bases identical to TRBD1. Germline V gene data show CDR1 as SGHTA and CDR2 as FQGNSA. The CDR3 contains 14 residues. V shed 5 bases and J 5 bases; nucleotides not matched to a gene: 6. CDR3 amino acids: CASSGRTGYQPQHF. Here the CDR3 DNA reads TGTGCCAGCAGCGGACGGACAGGCTATCAGCCCCAGCATTTT.

This clonotype was seen just once. The gene calls are TRBV12-3 or TRBV12-4 and TRBJ2-3; 7 bases are a match to TRBD2. The CDR3 runs 13 residues. The ends lost 11 bases at V and 0 bases at J; junction bases unmatched: 5. This CDR3 is CAVTAGSTDTQYF. For the CDR3, the DNA is TGTGCCGTAACAGCGGGGAGCACAGATACGCAGTATTTT.

The chain carries TRBV29-1 and TRBJ2-5; D call uncertain. The DNA end is a closer match to TRBJ2-7, so the J assignment may be wrong. The CDR3 covers 12 residues. Per the germline V gene, CDR1 is SQVTM and CDR2 is ANQGSEA. The CDR3 coding sequence is TGCAGCGTCTCCGAACAGCCCTACGAGCAGTACTTC. Its translation is CSVSEQPYEQYF.

The rearrangement uses TRBV9 and TRBJ2-1; D uncertain. The V gene lost 4 bases and the J gene lost 4 bases, with 12 bases spanning the gap. This CDR3 spans 14 amino acids. CDR1 SGDLS and CDR2 YYNGEE come from the germline V gene. The CDR3 loop is CASSTAPTYNEQFF. The CDR3 region has the DNA TGTGCCAGCAGCACCGCCCCGACGTACAATGAGCAGTTCTTC. Supplemented by reference TRBV9 and TRBJ2-1, the full variable domain reads DSGVTQTPKHLITATGQRVTLRCSPRSGDLSVYWYQQSLDQGLQFLIQYYNGEERAKGNILERFSAQQFPDLHSELNLSSLELGDSALYFCASSTAPTYNEQFFGPGTRLTVL.

The gene calls are TRBV9 and TRBJ1-2; no reliable D call. This CDR3 contains 12 residues. Germline V gene sequence: CDR1 SGDLS, CDR2 YYNGEE. Trimming cost V 4 bases and J 3 bases, with 7 bases left between them. The CDR3 protein is CASSQAHYGYTF. The CDR3 DNA is TGTGCCAGCAGCCAGGCCCACTATGGCTACACCTTC. Combining the CDR3 with reference TRBV9 and TRBJ1-2 gives the whole variable domain DSGVTQTPKHLITATGQRVTLRCSPRSGDLSVYWYQQSLDQGLQFLIQYYNGEERAKGNILERFSAQQFPDLHSELNLSSLELGDSALYFCASSQAHYGYTFGSGTRLTVV.

The chain employs TRBV5-1 and TRBJ2-3; no definite D call. Per germline, CDR1 SGHRS and CDR2 YFSETQ. Trimming cost V 5 bases and J 3 bases, with 10 bases left between them. CDR3 size: 13 residues. CDR3 amino acids: CASSAVLTDTQYF. Here the CDR3 DNA reads TGCGCCAGCAGTGCGGTGTTGACAGATACGCAGTATTTT.

The chain is built from TRBV3-1 and TRBJ2-3, with 11 nucleotides matching TRBD2. Germline values: CDR1 LGHDT, CDR2 YNNKEL (reference sequence). V lost 4 bases to trimming and J lost 2 bases; unmatched junction nucleotides: 5. This CDR3 is built from 16 residues. The CDR3 DNA sequence: TGTGCCAGCAGCCCGATAGCGGGGGGGGACACAGATACGCAGTATTTT. This translates into CASSPIAGGDTDTQYF.

The chain uses TRBV18 and TRBJ2-1; 8 bases are a match to TRBD2. The germline V gene encodes CDR1 KGHSH and CDR2 LQKENI. V shed 2 bases, J shed 7 bases, and the junction held 7 bases outside the gene matches. This CDR3 is built from 15 residues. CDR3 in DNA: TGTGCCAGCTCACCAACAGCGGGAGAGGGAAATGAGCAGTTCTTC. It specifies CASSPTAGEGNEQFF.

Only a few counts were recorded for this clonotype. The CDR3 DNA follows: TGTGCCAGCAGCTTAGTAGGGACAGGGGAAAATGAGCAGTTCTTC. Amino acid sequence: CASSLVGTGENEQFF. The chain has TRBV7-2 and TRBJ2-1, with 10 bases matching TRBD1. V lost 1 base, J lost 7 bases, and 4 bases stayed unmatched. The CDR3 is 15 amino acids. CDR1 is SGHTA, CDR2 FQGNSA, per germline.

This clonotype has only a few counts. The chain combines TRBV6-1 with TRBJ2-5; 7 bases fit TRBD1. The CDR3 has 14 residues. Germline assignment: CDR1 MNHNS and CDR2 SASEGT. The ends lost 10 bases at V and 11 bases at J; junction bases unmatched: 19. CDR3 DNA sequence: TGTGCCATCCGGCCCGCCAAGGGGGCGAGGGAGCAGTACTTC. Translating it yields CAIRPAKGAREQYF.

The chain uses TRBV4-1 and TRBJ2-7; the match to TRBD2 covers 9 bases. Germline CDR1 reads MGHRA; CDR2 reads YSYEKL. The CDR3 has 16 amino acids. The V segment lost 1 base and the J segment 1 base; nucleotides outside the gene matches: 5. The CDR3 protein is CASSQGASGASYEQYF. CDR3 sequence (DNA): TGCGCCAGCAGCCAAGGGGCTAGCGGGGCATCCTACGAGCAGTACTTC.

This chain uses TRBV28 with TRBJ2-7, with 7 bases identical to TRBD2. Germline values: CDR1 MDHEN, CDR2 SYDVKM. This CDR3 has 15 amino acids. J gave up 6 bases and V 3 bases, and 11 bases lay outside the gene matches. CDR3 in DNA: TGTGCCAGCAGTTTCACCCCTAGCGGAAGGGGCGAGCAGTACTTC. It translates to CASSFTPSGRGEQYF.

This chain joins TRBV20-1 and TRBJ2-7; 9 positions agree with TRBD1. Trimming at V came to 1 base and at J to 3 bases, leaving 7 bases not matched to a gene. The germline V gene has CDR1 DFQATT and CDR2 SNEGSKA (reference sequence). The CDR3 spans 15 residues. Here the CDR3 reads CSARGLGQGDYEQYF. CDR3 sequence (DNA): TGCAGTGCTAGAGGTCTGGGACAGGGAGACTACGAGCAGTACTTC.

The chain uses TRBV7-2 and TRBJ2-1, with 10 nucleotides matching TRBD2. V dropped 4 bases and J dropped 2; count of bases not matched to a gene: 17. The germline CDR1 and CDR2 sequences are SGHTA and FQGNSA. The CDR3 covers 20 residues. DNA of the CDR3: TGTGCCAGCAGCTCCCCGGCGCGGGTGCTAGCGGGAGAAACCTACAATGAGCAGTTCTTC. Protein product: CASSSPARVLAGETYNEQFF.

This chain links TRBV20-1 with TRBJ2-7; D may correspond to TRBD1 or TRBD2 (5 bases each). The V end was cut by 3 bases, the J end by 0 bases, with 12 bases between. The CDR3 spans 14 residues. Per the germline V gene, CDR1 is DFQATT and CDR2 is SNEGSKA (reference sequence). DNA of the CDR3: TGCAGTGCTAGCTTACGGGGCGCCTCCTACGAGCAGTACTTC. The encoded protein is CSASLRGASYEQYF.

This chain connects TRBV7-8 to TRBJ1-3; unclear D gene. The CDR3 is 14 amino acids. The V end lost 3 bases, the J end lost 0 bases, and 6 bases lay between the germline ends. Germline loops: CDR1 SGHVS, CDR2 FQNEAQ. The CDR3 region is CASSFQTSGNTIYF. As DNA, the CDR3 is TGTGCCAGCAGCTTTCAGACCTCTGGAAACACCATATATTTT.

The V gene is TRBV7-9, the J gene TRBJ2-7, with D tentatively TRBD1 (7 bases). Germline V gives CDR1 SEHNR, CDR2 FQNEAQ (reference sequence). The V and J ends lost 3 bases and 5 bases respectively, with 23 bases between them. This CDR3 comprises 17 residues. CDR3 DNA sequence: TGTGCCAGCAGCTTCGGGCAGGGGGGCATCATGAGTGACGAGCAGTACTTC. Its protein product is CASSFGQGGIMSDEQYF.

Only a few counts were recorded for this clonotype. The chain employs TRBV21-1 and TRBJ1-2. TRBV21-1 is given as a pseudogene. The CDR3 spans 12 residues. The CDR3 sequence: CASSKGSYGYTF. The CDR3 DNA sequence: TGTGCCAGCAGCAAAGGGAGCTATGGCTACACCTTC.

This clonotype appeared a single time. Its ends do not fully match the called genes, so a read error is possible. The J gene is TRBJ2-1, the V gene TRBV10-3, with 10 bases identical to TRBD1. Germline V gene sequence: CDR1 ENHRY, CDR2 SYGVKD. This CDR3 is 14 amino acids long. CDR3 amino acids: CAISDRDRGNELFF. CDR3 nucleotide sequence: TGTGCCATCAGTGACAGGGACAGGGGTAATGAGCTGTTCTTC.

This clonotype was counted ten times or more. This rearrangement joins TRBV5-6 to TRBJ2-3, with D possibly matching TRBD2 (5 bases). The germline CDR1 and CDR2 sequences are SGHDT and YYEEEE. This CDR3 comprises 13 residues. V was shortened by 4 bases and J by 6 bases, with 12 bases between the two germline ends. In nucleotides, the CDR3 is TGTGCCAGCAGCCTTATGACGGGGGATACGCAGTATTTT. It specifies CASSLMTGDTQYF.

The sample holds many counts of this clonotype. This chain uses TRBV20-1 with TRBJ2-5, with TRBD2 identical over 7 bases. This CDR3 has 12 amino acids. Looked up from germline, CDR1 is DFQATT and CDR2 is SNEGSKA (reference sequence). V trimming: 5 bases; J trimming: 3 bases; junction bases outside the gene matches: 3. CDR3 region: CSAELAEETQYF. As DNA, the CDR3 is TGCAGTGCTGAGCTAGCGGAAGAGACCCAGTACTTC.

This clonotype has at least ten counts. The gene calls are TRBV11-2 and TRBJ2-7; D may be TRBD2 (6 bases). This CDR3 region has 12 residues. Per germline, CDR1 SGHAT and CDR2 FQNNGV. V lost 7 bases and J lost 4, with 11 bases in between. The CDR3 is CASTRGRYEQYF. The DNA of the CDR3 is TGTGCCAGCACCCGAGGGAGGTACGAGCAGTACTTC.